These 28 T cell receptor beta chains originate from one sample sequenced in a study of T-cell reconstitution after alpha-beta-depleted transplantation in children. Library preparation (for TCRbeta) was performed with unique molecular identifiers. Using its own MiXCR run on the PCR reads, TCRdb lists one record per CDR3 protein. This sample yields about 360,000 distinct CDR3 sequences, of which 13% are seen a single time; 4.3% belongs to the top ten. This sample comprised PBMCs, obtained from the stem cell graft. Every receptor here comes from a human donor who donated a stem cell graft to a child with Fanconi anemia.

V is TRBV7-6 and J is TRBJ2-1; TRBD2 matches at 9 bases. With 3 bases clipped from V and 2 bases from J, the junction kept 2 bases outside the gene matches. The CDR3 loop spans 15 amino acids. Per the germline V gene, CDR1 is SGHVS and CDR2 is FNYEAQ. Here the CDR3 reads CASSFVAGAYNEQFF. CDR3 DNA sequence: TGTGCCAGCAGCTTCGTAGCGGGGGCCTACAATGAGCAGTTCTTC.

In its sample, this clonotype was seen a few times. This sequence joins TRBV27 and TRBJ2-3; 10 bases line up with TRBD2. Germline values: CDR1 MNHEY, CDR2 SMNVEV (reference sequence). Losses at the gene ends were 7 bases for V and 2 bases for J; bases not matched to a gene: 6. The CDR3 is 15 residues long. The CDR3 nucleotides are TGTGCCAGCAAGCGCCTAGCGGGGGACACAGATACGCAGTATTTT. Protein sequence: CASKRLAGDTDTQYF.

The sample holds a few counts of this clonotype. The chain employs TRBV28 and TRBJ2-5; D not resolved. CDR3 length: 16 amino acids. Germline CDR1 MDHEN, CDR2 SYDVKM. Between the trimmed V and J ends, which lost 2 bases and 3 bases, there was a span of 16 bases. The CDR3 loop is CASSLGGLSTKETQYF. The CDR3 DNA is TGTGCCAGCAGTTTAGGCGGCCTAAGCACCAAAGAGACCCAGTACTTC.

Ten or more counts support this clonotype. The V call is TRBV4-2, the J call TRBJ2-1; 8 positions agree with TRBD2. The CDR3 has 15 residues. CDR1 and CDR2 (germline): LGHNA, YNFKEQ. The J segment lost 10 bases and the V segment lost 0 bases, leaving 8 bases of the junction unmatched. Here the CDR3 DNA reads TGTGCCAGCAGCCAAGATGGTAGCGGGGTGGTAGAGCAGTTCTTC. Translated, it gives CASSQDGSGVVEQFF.

The CDR3 region has the DNA TGTGCCACCAGTGATCCTAGCGGGGGGACGTTGAATGAGCAGTTCTTC. Its protein is CATSDPSGGTLNEQFF. This chain connects TRBV24-1 to TRBJ2-1; 11 bases line up with TRBD2. Germline CDR1 KGHDR, CDR2 SFDVKD. CDR3 length: 16 residues. Trimming took 3 bases from V and 7 from J; bases not matched to a gene: 7.

This clonotype was seen a few times. The CDR3 DNA sequence: TGTGCCAGCAGTTTAGAGGATGGGGCCAACGTCCTGACTTTC. It encodes CASSLEDGANVLTF. The gene calls are TRBV6-5 and TRBJ2-6; D is undetermined. The CDR3 runs 14 residues. V was clipped by 4 bases and J by 3 bases, with 7 bases between them. Germline V gives CDR1 MNHEY, CDR2 SVGAGI.

The chain carries TRBV7-8 and TRBJ1-2; D call uncertain. Germline CDR1 and CDR2: SGHVS and FQNEAQ. V lost 0 bases and J 4 bases, leaving 15 bases between the germline ends. This CDR3 region has 16 residues. In DNA, the CDR3 is TGTGCCAGCAGCTTAGCGGGTAGTCAGGCAGGCTATGGCTACACCTTC. It yields the protein CASSLAGSQAGYGYTF.

This clonotype was seen a few times. This chain links TRBV7-8 with TRBJ2-7; 9 bases map to TRBD1. Germline CDR1 SGHVS, CDR2 FQNEAQ. The length of the CDR3 is 15 residues. V shed 5 bases and J 2 bases; nucleotides not matched to a gene: 7. The CDR3 here is CASSVRGTGTYEQYF. The CDR3 coding sequence is TGTGCCAGCAGCGTCCGTGGGACAGGGACCTACGAGCAGTACTTC.

The chain carries TRBV18 and TRBJ2-7, with a weak D call TRBD2 (5 bases). This CDR3 has 13 residues. CDR1 is KGHSH, CDR2 LQKENI, per germline. Trimming shortened V by 1 base and J by 7 bases, and 11 bases separated the two germline ends. CDR3 in DNA: TGTGCCAGCTCACCACAGGCTGAGGGAGAGCAGTACTTC. It yields the protein CASSPQAEGEQYF. Drawing the rest from reference TRBV18 and TRBJ2-7, the complete variable domain is NAGVMQNPRHLVRRRGQEARLRCSPMKGHSHVYWYRQLPEEGLKFMVYLQKENIIDESGMPKERFSAEFPKEGPSILRIQQVVRGDSAAYFCASSPQAEGEQYFGPGTRLTVT.

This clonotype was seen a few times. The rearrangement links TRBV20-1 to TRBJ2-3; TRBD2 aligns across 7 bases. The CDR3 runs 14 residues. The germline V gene encodes CDR1 DFQATT and CDR2 SNEGSKA (reference sequence). V shed 4 bases and J 0 bases; nucleotides not matched to a gene: 4. The CDR3 sequence is CSAILALSTDTQYF. In DNA form, the CDR3 reads TGCAGTGCTATACTAGCGCTGAGCACAGATACGCAGTATTTT.

There are many counts of this clonotype. Here the CDR3 reads CASTHGGELFF. The CDR3 DNA is TGTGCCAGCACCCACGGCGGGGAGCTGTTTTTT. The chain carries TRBV6-6 and TRBJ2-2; unclear D gene. The CDR3 runs 11 residues. V dropped 7 bases and J dropped 7 bases, with 7 bases sitting between them. CDR1 and CDR2 from the germline V gene are MNHNY and SVGAGI (reference sequence).

This clonotype was detected only a few times. V is TRBV20-1 and J is TRBJ1-5, with D perhaps TRBD1 (6 bases). V lost 3 bases and J 4 bases, leaving 13 bases between the germline ends. Germline assignment: CDR1 DFQATT and CDR2 SNEGSKA (reference sequence). The CDR3 is 14 amino acids. The CDR3: CSASPGGWNQPQHF. The CDR3 DNA reads as TGCAGTGCTAGTCCGGGGGGCTGGAATCAGCCCCAGCATTTT.

At least ten counts were recorded for this clonotype. The chain has TRBV27 and TRBJ1-1; 8 positions match TRBD1. The trim removed 4 bases at V and 0 bases at J, leaving 7 bases unmatched. Germline V gene sequence: CDR1 MNHEY, CDR2 SMNVEV (reference sequence). The CDR3 sequence is 16 residues long. The CDR3 DNA is TGTGCCAGCAGTTCGACAGGGGAGGGCATGAACACTGAAGCTTTCTTT. Protein sequence: CASSSTGEGMNTEAFF.

This clonotype has a count of ten or more. This sequence joins TRBV7-2 and TRBJ2-7; no firm D call. Trimming shortened V by 1 base and J by 6 bases, and 13 bases separated the two germline ends. Looked up from germline, CDR1 is SGHTA and CDR2 is FQGNSA. This CDR3 has 14 amino acids. This CDR3 is CASSLDSLKGEQYF. CDR3 nucleotides: TGTGCCAGCAGCTTAGACAGTTTAAAGGGCGAGCAGTACTTC.

This sequence joins TRBV12-3 or TRBV12-4 and TRBJ2-2; the match to TRBD2 covers 8 bases. CDR3 length: 15 residues. The V and J ends lost 3 bases and 7 bases, in that order; junction bases with no gene match: 7. In nucleotides, the CDR3 is TGTGCCAGCAGTTTCGGGGCGGGGGGCAACGGGGAGCTGTTTTTT. Translated: CASSFGAGGNGELFF.

This clonotype came up many times. J is TRBJ2-3 and V is TRBV10-2, with TRBD2 matching 9 bases. The germline V gene has CDR1 WSHSY and CDR2 SAAADI. This CDR3 has 17 residues. The V segment lost 0 bases and the J segment 4 bases; nucleotides outside the gene matches: 8. DNA for the CDR3: TGCGCCAGCAGTGAGTCCGCCCGAGCGGGGGGTGCAGATACGCAGTATTTT. It codes for CASSESARAGGADTQYF.

The genes are TRBV7-8 and TRBJ1-3; 7 positions match TRBD1. Germline CDR1 reads SGHVS; CDR2 reads FQNEAQ. V shed 9 bases and J 2 bases; nucleotides not matched to a gene: 7. CDR3 size: 14 residues. The CDR3 is CASRQGSTGNTIYF. The CDR3 nucleotides read TGTGCCAGTAGACAGGGATCTACTGGAAACACCATATATTTT.

On this clonotype: A much larger clone is a single base away; this may be a read error. The V gene is TRBV5-1, the J gene TRBJ1-1, with 7 bases fitting TRBD1. Germline loops: CDR1 SGHRS, CDR2 YFSETQ. V dropped 0 bases and J dropped 0; count of bases not matched to a gene: 2. This CDR3 has 15 amino acids. The CDR3 loop is CASSLAGQMNTEAFF. CDR3 nucleotides: TGCGCCAGCAGCTTGGCGGGACAGATGAACACTGAAGCTTTCTTT.

J is TRBJ1-3 and V is TRBV30, with unresolved D. This CDR3 has 13 residues. Germline V gene data show CDR1 as GTSNPN and CDR2 as SVGIG (reference sequence). Trimming pared 4 bases from V and 4 bases from J, leaving 11 bases between. Written as DNA, the CDR3 is TGTGCCTGGATGCAAGGTGCCGGAAACACCATATATTTT. It is translated as CAWMQGAGNTIYF.

In this sample, this clonotype turned up many times. The rearrangement joins TRBV20-1 to TRBJ2-5; D unclear. The CDR3 is 12 amino acids. The germline V gene encodes CDR1 DFQATT and CDR2 SNEGSKA (reference sequence). The V and J ends lost 4 bases and 1 base respectively, with 7 bases between them. Here the CDR3 DNA reads TGCAGTGCTACCCAGGTCCAAGAGACCCAGTACTTC. It yields the protein CSATQVQETQYF.

This clonotype was observed at least ten times. The CDR3 loop reads CASSLWKNTEAFF. As DNA, the CDR3 is TGTGCCAGCAGTTTATGGAAGAACACTGAAGCTTTCTTT. The chain links TRBV12-3 or TRBV12-4 to TRBJ1-1; no clear D gene. The length of the CDR3 is 13 residues. Trimming took 2 bases from V and 1 from J, leaving 5 bases between them.

This clonotype came up many times. V and J are TRBV5-1 and TRBJ2-3; no definite D call. Germline V gene sequence: CDR1 SGHRS, CDR2 YFSETQ. Trimming took off 2 bases at V and 1 base at J, with 5 bases between the two ends. This CDR3 is built from 13 residues. In nucleotides, the CDR3 is TGCGCCAGCAGCTTATCCGGCACAGATACGCAGTATTTT. It is translated as CASSLSGTDTQYF.

In this sample, this clonotype turned up a few times. The CDR3 protein is CASSPPSTSEQYF. Here the CDR3 DNA reads TGTGCCAGCTCACCACCCAGCACCTCGGAGCAGTACTTC. This chain joins TRBV18 and TRBJ2-7; D gene unclear. The CDR3 runs to 13 residues. CDR1 is KGHSH and CDR2 is LQKENI in the germline V gene. V lost 0 bases and J lost 7, with 10 bases in between.

This chain links TRBV7-8 with TRBJ1-1; D is possibly TRBD1 (6 bases). CDR3 length: 16 amino acids. The V end lost 0 bases, the J end lost 0 bases, and 11 bases lay between the germline ends. In germline, CDR1 is SGHVS, CDR2 FQNEAQ. CDR3 DNA sequence: TGTGCCAGCAGCTTAGCGGGGGCAGGAATGAACACTGAAGCTTTCTTT. Amino acid sequence: CASSLAGAGMNTEAFF.

This clonotype showed up many times. The gene calls are TRBV20-1 and TRBJ2-3; 13 positions match TRBD2. Germline V gene data show CDR1 as DFQATT and CDR2 as SNEGSKA (reference sequence). The CDR3 has 15 residues. V lost 6 bases and J lost 5; bases outside the gene matches: 8. CDR3 protein: CSARTSGGRGDTQYF. The CDR3 DNA follows: TGCAGTGCCCGGACTAGCGGGGGCCGGGGAGATACGCAGTATTTT.

This clonotype was counted only a few times. The chain has TRBV11-1 and TRBJ1-2; tentative D call: TRBD1 (6 bases). CDR1 and CDR2 (germline): SGHAT, FQDESV (reference sequence). V gave up 3 bases and J gave up 3 bases, with 14 bases separating them. The CDR3 runs 15 residues. The CDR3 reads CASSFRFGGDYGYTF. The DNA for the CDR3 is TGTGCCAGCAGCTTCCGCTTCGGGGGCGACTATGGCTACACCTTC. The complete variable domain, with remaining parts taken from reference TRBV11-1 and TRBJ1-2, reads EAEVAQSPRYKITEKSQAVAFWCDPISGHATLYWYRQILGQGPELLVQFQDESVVDDSQLPKDRFSAERLKGVDSTLKIQPAELGDSAMYLCASSFRFGGDYGYTFGSGTRLTVV.

This clonotype occurred once. The V gene is TRBV6-1, the J gene TRBJ1-5, with D perhaps matching TRBD1 (6 bases). Germline values: CDR1 MNHNS, CDR2 SASEGT. This CDR3 has 14 amino acids. Deletions cut 6 bases from V and 3 bases from J, with 12 bases between. CDR3 in DNA: TGTGCCAGCAGGGACAGAAATTACAATCAGCCCCAGCATTTT. Amino acids: CASRDRNYNQPQHF.

The chain carries TRBV5-1 and TRBJ2-5; weak D call: TRBD1 (7 bases). Germline CDR1 is SGHRS and CDR2 is YFSETQ. V lost 0 bases and J lost 7, with 13 bases in between. The CDR3 covers 14 residues. The CDR3 protein is CASSLARQGGTQYF. DNA of the CDR3: TGCGCCAGCAGCTTGGCCCGACAGGGAGGGACCCAGTACTTC.